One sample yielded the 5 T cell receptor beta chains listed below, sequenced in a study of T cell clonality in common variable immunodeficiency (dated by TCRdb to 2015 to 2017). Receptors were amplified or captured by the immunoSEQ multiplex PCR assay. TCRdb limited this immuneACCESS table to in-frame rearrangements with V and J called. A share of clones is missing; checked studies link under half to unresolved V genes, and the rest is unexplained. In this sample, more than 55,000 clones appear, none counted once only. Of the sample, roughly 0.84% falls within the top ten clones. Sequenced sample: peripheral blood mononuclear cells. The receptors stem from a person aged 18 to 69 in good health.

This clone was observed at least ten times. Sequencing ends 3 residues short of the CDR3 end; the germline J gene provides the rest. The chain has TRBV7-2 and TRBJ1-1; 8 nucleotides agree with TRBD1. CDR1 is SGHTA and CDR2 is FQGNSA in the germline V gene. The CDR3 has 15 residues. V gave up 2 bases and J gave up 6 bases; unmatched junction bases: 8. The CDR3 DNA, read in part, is TGTGCCAGCAGCTTAAGGACAGGGCGGGGATCTGAA. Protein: CASSLRTGRGSE. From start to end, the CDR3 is CASSLRTGRGSEAFF. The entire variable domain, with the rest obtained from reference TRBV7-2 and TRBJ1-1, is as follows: GAGVSQSPSNKVTEKGKDVELRCDPISGHTALYWYRQSLGQGLEFLIYFQGNSAPDKSGLPSDRFSAERTGGSVSTLTIQRTQQEDSAVYLCASSLRTGRGSEAFFGQGTRLTVV.

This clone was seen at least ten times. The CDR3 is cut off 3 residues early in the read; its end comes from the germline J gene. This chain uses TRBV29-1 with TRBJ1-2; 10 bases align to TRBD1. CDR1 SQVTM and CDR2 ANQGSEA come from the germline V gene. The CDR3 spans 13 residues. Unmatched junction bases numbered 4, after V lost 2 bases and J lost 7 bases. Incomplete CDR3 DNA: TGCAGCGTTGAAAAAGGACAGGGGGGTGGC. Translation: CSVEKGQGGG. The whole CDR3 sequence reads CSVEKGQGGGYTF.

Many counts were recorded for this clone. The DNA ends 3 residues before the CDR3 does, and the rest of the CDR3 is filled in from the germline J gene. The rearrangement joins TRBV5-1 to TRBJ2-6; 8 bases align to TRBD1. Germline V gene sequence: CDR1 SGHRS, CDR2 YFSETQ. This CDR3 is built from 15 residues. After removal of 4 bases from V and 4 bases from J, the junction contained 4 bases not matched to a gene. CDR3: CASSPGGGGANVLTF. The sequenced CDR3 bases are TGCGCCAGCAGCCCAGGGGGCGGGGGGGCCAACGTC. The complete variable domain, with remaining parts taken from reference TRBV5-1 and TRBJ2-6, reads KAGVTQTPRYLIKTRGQQVTLSCSPISGHRSVSWYQQTPGQGLQFLFEYFSETQRNKGNFPGRFSGRQFSNSRSEMNVSTLELGDSALYLCASSPGGGGANVLTFGAGSRLTVL.

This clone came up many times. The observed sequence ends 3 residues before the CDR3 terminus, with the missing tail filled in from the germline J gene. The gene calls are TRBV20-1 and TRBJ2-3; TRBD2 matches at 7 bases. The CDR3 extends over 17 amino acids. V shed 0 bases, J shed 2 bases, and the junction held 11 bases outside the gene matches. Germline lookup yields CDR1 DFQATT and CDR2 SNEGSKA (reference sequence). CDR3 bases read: TGCAGTGCTAGAGATCCTTGGCTAGCGGAGAACACAGATACG. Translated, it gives CSARDPWLAENTDT. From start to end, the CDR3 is CSARDPWLAENTDTQYF.

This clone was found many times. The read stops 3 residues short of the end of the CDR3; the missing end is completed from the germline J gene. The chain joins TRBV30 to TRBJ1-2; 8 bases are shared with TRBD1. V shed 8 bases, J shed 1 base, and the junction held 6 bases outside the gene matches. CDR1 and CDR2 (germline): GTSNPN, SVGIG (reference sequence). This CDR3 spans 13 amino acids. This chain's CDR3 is CAGRDRSNYGYTF. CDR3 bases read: TGTGCCGGCAGGGACAGGAGTAACTATGGC.